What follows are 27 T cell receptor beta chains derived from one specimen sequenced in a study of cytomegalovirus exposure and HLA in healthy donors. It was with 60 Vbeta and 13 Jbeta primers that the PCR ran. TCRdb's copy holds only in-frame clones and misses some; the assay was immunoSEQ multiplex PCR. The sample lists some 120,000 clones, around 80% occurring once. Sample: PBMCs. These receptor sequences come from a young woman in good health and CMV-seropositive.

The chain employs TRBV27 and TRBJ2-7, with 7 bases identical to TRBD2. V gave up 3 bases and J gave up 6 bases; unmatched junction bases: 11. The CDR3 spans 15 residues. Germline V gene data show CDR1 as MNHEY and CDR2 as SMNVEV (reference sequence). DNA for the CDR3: TGTGCCAGCAGTTTTTCAAGCGGGATCGCGGGCGAGCAGTACTTC. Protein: CASSFSSGIAGEQYF.

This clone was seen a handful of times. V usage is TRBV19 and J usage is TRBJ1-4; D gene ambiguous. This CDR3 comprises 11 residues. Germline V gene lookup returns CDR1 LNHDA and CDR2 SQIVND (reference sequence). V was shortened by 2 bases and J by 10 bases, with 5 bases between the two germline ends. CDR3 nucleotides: TGTGCCAGTAGTATAACGGGAAAACTGTTTTTT. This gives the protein CASSITGKLFF.

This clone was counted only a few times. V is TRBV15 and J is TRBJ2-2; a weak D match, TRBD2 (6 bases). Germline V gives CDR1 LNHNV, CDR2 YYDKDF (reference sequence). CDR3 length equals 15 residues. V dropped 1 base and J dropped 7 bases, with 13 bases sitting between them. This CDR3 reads CATSRVGSEGGELFF. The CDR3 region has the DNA TGTGCCACCAGCAGAGTTGGGTCGGAGGGCGGGGAGCTGTTTTTT.

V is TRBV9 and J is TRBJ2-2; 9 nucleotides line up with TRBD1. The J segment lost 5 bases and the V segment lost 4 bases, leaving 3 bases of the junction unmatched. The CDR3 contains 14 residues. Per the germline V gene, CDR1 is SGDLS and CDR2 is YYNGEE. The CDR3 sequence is CASSFGQGTGELFF. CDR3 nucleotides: TGTGCCAGCAGCTTCGGACAGGGGACCGGGGAGCTGTTTTTT.

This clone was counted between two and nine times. The CDR3 nucleotides read TGTGCCAGCAGTTTATACGGGGGAGTTACATACGAGCAGTACTTC. Its translation: CASSLYGGVTYEQYF. The chain recombines TRBV27 with TRBJ2-7, with a weak D call TRBD2 (6 bases). CDR1 MNHEY and CDR2 SMNVEV come from the germline V gene (reference sequence). Trimming removed 1 base at V and 4 bases at J, with 14 bases between. The CDR3 has 15 residues.

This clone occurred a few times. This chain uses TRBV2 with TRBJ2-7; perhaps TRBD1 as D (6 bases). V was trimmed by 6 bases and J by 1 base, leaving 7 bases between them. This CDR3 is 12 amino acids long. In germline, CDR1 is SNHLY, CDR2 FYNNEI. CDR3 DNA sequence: TGTGCCAGCAGGGACAGATCCTACGAGCAGTACTTC. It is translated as CASRDRSYEQYF. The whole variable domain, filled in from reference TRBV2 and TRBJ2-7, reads EPEVTQTPSHQVTQMGQEVILRCVPISNHLYFYWYRQILGQKVEFLVSFYNNEISEKSEIFDDQFSVERPDGSNFTLKIRSTKLEDSAMYFCASRDRSYEQYFGPGTRLTVT.

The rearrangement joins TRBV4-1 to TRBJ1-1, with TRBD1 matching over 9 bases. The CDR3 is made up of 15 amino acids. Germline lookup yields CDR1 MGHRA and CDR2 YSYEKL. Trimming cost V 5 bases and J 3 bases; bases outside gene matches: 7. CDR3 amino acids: CASSTGQGGYTEAFF. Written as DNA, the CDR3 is TGCGCCAGCAGCACGGGACAGGGAGGGTACACTGAAGCTTTCTTT.

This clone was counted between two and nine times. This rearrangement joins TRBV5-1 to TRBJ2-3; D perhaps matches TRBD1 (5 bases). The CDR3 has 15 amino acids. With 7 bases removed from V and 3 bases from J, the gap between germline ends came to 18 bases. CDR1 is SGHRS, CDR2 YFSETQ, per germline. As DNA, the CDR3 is TGCGCCAGCGCACAAGGGGATATTAGGACAGATACGCAGTATTTT. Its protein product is CASAQGDIRTDTQYF.

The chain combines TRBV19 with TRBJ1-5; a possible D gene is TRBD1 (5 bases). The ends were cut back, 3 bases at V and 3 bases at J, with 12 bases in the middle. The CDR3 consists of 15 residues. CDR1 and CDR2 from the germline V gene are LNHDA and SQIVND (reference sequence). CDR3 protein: CASSIWGGINQPQHF. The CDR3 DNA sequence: TGTGCCAGTAGTATCTGGGGGGGGATCAATCAGCCCCAGCATTTT.

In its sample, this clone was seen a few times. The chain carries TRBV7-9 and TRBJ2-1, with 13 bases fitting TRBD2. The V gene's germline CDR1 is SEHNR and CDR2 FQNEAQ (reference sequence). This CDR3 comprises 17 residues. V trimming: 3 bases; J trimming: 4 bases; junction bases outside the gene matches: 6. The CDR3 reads CASSLRRLAGGYNEQFF. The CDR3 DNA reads TGTGCCAGCAGCTTGAGGAGACTAGCGGGAGGTTACAATGAGCAGTTCTTC.

CDR3 loop: CAWEDGVVTEAFF. Written as DNA, the CDR3 is TGTGCCTGGGAAGACGGGGTTGTCACTGAAGCTTTCTTT. This chain uses TRBV30 with TRBJ1-1; D is ambiguous. Trimming stripped 5 bases from V and 4 bases from J, with 14 bases between. CDR3 size: 13 residues. Germline loops: CDR1 GTSNPN, CDR2 SVGIG (reference sequence). Full variable domain (rest looked up from reference TRBV30 and TRBJ1-1): SQTIHQWPATLVQPVGSPLSLECTVEGTSNPNLYWYRQAAGRGLQLLFYSVGIGQISSEVPQNLSASRPQDRQFILSSKKLLLSDSGFYLCAWEDGVVTEAFFGQGTRLTVV.

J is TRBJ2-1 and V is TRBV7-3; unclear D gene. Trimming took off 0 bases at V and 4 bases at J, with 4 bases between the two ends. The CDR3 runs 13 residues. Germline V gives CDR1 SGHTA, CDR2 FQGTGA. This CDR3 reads CASSLTQYNEQFF. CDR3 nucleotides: TGTGCCAGCAGCTTAACCCAGTACAATGAGCAGTTCTTC.

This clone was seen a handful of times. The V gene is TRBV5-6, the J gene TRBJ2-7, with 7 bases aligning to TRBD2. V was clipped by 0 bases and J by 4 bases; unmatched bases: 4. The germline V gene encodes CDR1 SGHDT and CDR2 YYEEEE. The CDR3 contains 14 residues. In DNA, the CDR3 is TGTGCCAGCAGCTTGGGGTCTAGCGGTTACGAGCAGTACTTC. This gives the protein CASSLGSSGYEQYF. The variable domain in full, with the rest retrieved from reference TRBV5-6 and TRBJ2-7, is DAGVTQSPTHLIKTRGQQVTLRCSPKSGHDTVSWYQQALGQGPQFIFQYYEEEERQRGNFPDRFSGHQFPNYSSELNVNALLLGDSALYLCASSLGSSGYEQYFGPGTRLTVT.

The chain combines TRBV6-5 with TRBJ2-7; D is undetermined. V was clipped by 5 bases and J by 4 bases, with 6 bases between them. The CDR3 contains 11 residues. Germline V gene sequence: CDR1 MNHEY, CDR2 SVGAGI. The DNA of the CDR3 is TGTGCCAGCAGTCGACTTTACGAGCAGTACTTC. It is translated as CASSRLYEQYF.

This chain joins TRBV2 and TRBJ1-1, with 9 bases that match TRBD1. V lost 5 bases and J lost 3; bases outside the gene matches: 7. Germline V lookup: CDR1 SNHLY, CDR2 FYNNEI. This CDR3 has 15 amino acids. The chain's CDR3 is CASSTADRGYTEAFF. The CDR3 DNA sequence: TGTGCCAGCAGTACCGCGGACAGGGGTTACACTGAAGCTTTCTTT.

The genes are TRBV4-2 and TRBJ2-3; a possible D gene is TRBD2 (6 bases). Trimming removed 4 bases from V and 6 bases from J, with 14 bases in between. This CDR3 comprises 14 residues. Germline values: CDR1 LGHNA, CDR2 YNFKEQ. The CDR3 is CASSPRRGSDTQYF. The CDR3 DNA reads TGTGCCAGCAGCCCTCGGCGGGGATCCGATACGCAGTATTTT.

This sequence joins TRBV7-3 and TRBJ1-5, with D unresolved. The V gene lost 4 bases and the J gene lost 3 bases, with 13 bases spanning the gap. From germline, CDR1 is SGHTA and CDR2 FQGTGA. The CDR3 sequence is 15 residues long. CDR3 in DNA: TGTGCCAGCAGCTCCATAGGCGGGGACAATCAGCCCCAGCATTTT. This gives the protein CASSSIGGDNQPQHF.

The CDR3 DNA is TGTGCCAGCAGTTTACCGCAGGGGGGAACTAATGAAAAACTGTTTTTT. Encoded protein: CASSLPQGGTNEKLFF. This chain joins TRBV28 and TRBJ1-4; 7 bases are a match to TRBD1. J gave up 1 base and V 2 bases, and 4 bases lay outside the gene matches. Looked up from germline, CDR1 is MDHEN and CDR2 is SYDVKM. The CDR3 is 16 amino acids.

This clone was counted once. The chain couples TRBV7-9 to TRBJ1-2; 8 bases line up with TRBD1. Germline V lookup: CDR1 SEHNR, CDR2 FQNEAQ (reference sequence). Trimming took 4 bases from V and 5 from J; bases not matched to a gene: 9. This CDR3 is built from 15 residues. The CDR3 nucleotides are TGTGCCAGCAGCTCCAAGACAGGGGATATTTATGGCTACACCTTC. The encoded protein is CASSSKTGDIYGYTF.

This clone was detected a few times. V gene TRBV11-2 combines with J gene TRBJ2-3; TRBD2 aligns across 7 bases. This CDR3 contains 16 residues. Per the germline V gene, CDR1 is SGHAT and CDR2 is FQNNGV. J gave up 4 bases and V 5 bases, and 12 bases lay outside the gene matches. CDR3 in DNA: TGTGCCAGCAGCACGCGGACTAGACTTACAGCAGATACGCAGTATTTT. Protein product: CASSTRTRLTADTQYF.

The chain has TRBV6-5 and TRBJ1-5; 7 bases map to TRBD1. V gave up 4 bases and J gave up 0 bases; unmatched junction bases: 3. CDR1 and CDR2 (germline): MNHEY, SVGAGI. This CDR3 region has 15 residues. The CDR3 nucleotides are TGTGCCAGCAGTTTGACAGGGCCTAGCAATCAGCCCCAGCATTTT. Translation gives CASSLTGPSNQPQHF.

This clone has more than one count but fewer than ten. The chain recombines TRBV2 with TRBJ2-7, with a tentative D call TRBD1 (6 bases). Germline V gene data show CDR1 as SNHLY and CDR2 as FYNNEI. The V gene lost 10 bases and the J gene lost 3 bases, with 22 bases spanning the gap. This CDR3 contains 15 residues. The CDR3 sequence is CAMQQGASPLYEQYF. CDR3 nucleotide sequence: TGTGCCATGCAACAGGGAGCCTCACCACTCTACGAGCAGTACTTC.

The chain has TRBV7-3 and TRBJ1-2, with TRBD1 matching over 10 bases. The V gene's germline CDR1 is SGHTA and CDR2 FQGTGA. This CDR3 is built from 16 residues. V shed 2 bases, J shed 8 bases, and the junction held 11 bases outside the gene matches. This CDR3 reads CASSLYGDRGREGYTF. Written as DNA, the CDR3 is TGTGCCAGCAGCTTATACGGCGACAGGGGGCGAGAGGGCTACACCTTC.

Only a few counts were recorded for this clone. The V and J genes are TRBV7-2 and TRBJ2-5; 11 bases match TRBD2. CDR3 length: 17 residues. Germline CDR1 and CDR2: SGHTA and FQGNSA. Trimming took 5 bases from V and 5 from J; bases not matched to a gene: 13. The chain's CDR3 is CASSPTRTSGPSETQYF. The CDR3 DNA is TGTGCCAGCAGCCCCACTCGGACTAGCGGGCCCAGTGAGACCCAGTACTTC.

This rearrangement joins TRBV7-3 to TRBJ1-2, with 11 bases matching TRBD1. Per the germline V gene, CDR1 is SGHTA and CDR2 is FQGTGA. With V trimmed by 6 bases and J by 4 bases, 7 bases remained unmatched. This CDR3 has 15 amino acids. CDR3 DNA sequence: TGTGCCAGCAGTCTTTCCGGGACAGGGGGCTATGGCTACACCTTC. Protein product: CASSLSGTGGYGYTF.

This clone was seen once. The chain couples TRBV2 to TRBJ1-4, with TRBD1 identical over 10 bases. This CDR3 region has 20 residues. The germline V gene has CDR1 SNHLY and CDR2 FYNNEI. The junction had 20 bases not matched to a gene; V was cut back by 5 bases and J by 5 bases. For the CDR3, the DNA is TGTGCCAGCAGTCTAGCTAGGGGACAGGGGAGCCCTCCCGTCAATGAAAAACTGTTTTTT. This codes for CASSLARGQGSPPVNEKLFF.

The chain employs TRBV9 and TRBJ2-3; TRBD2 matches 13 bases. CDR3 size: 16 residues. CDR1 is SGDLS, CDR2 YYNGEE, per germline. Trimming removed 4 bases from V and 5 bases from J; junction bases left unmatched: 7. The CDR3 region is CASSTGLAGAGDTQYF. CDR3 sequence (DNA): TGTGCCAGCAGCACCGGACTAGCGGGAGCGGGAGATACGCAGTATTTT.